Sequencing of this T cell receptor (beta chain) was carried out in a study of blood T cell repertoires in COVID-19. Study background: In each case, the material was cDNA or gDNA derived from T cells, B-cell-depleted T cells, or PBMCs.

This CDR3 has 11 residues. Germline lookup yields CDR1 LGHDT and CDR2 YNNKEL (reference sequence). Trimming removed 5 bases at V and 14 bases at J, with 12 bases between. As handled by the study authors: Amplifying reference gene primers gave estimates of nucleated cell counts. Clones were sequenced by immunoSEQ multiplex PCR, and TCRdb holds only the in-frame ones, with some missing. V, J and clone size derive from that table, while D and trimming were established from the DNA sequence. The sample lists almost 55,000 clones; 85% to 90% were seen once. The source is a human donor in a cohort sampled during active COVID-19. The V gene is TRBV3-1 (or the pseudogene TRBV3-2), the J gene TRBJ1-4, with D perhaps TRBD1 (5 bases). The source material was peripheral blood. This CDR3 reads CASSGGRGLFF. Written as DNA, the CDR3 is TGTGCCAGCAGCGGCGGTAGGGGTCTGTTTTTT.